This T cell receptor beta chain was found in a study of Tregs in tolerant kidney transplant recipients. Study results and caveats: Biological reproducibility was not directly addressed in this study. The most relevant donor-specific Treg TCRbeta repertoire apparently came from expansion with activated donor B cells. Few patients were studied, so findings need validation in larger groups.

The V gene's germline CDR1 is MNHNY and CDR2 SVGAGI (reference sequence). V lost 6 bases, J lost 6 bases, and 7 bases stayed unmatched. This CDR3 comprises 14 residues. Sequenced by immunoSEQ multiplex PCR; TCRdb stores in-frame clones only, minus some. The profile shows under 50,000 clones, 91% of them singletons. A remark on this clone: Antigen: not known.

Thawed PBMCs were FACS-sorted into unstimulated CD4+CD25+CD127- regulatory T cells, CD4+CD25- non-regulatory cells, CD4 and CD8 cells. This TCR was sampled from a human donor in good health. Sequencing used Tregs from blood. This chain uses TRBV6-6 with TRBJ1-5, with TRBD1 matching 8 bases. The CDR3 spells CASRRQGQGQPQHF. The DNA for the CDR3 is TGTGCCAGCAGAAGACAGGGGCAGGGTCAGCCCCAGCATTTT.